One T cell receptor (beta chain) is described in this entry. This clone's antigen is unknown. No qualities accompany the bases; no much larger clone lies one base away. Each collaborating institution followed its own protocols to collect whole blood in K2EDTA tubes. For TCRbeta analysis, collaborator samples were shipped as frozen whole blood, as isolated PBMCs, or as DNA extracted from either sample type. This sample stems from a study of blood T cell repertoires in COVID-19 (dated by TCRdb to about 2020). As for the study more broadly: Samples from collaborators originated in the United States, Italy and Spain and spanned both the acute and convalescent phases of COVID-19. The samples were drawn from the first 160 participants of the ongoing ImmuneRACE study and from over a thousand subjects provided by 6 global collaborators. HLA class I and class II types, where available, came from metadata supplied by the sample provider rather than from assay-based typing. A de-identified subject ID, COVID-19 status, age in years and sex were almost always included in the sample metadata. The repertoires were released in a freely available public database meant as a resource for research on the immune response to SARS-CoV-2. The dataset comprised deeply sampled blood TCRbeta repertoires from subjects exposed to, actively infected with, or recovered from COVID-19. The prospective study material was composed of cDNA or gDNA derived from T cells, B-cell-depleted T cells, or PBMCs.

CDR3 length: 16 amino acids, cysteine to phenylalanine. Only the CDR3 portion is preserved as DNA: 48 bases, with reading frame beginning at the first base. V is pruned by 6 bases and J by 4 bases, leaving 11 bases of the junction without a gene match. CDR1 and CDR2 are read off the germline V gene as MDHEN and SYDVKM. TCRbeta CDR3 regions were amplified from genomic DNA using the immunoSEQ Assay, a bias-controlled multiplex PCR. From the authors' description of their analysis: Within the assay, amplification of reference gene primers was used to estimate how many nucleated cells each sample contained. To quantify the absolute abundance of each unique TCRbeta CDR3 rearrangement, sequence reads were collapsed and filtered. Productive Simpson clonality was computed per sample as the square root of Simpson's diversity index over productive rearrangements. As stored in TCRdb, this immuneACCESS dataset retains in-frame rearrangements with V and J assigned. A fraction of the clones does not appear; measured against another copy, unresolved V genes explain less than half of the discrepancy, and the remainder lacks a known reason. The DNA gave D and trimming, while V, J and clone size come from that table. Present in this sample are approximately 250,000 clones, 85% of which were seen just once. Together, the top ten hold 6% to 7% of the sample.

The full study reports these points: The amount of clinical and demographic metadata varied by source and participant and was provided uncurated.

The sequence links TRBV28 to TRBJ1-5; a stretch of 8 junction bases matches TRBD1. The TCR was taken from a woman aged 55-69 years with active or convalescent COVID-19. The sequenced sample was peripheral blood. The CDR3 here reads CASRPSTGGGNQPQHF. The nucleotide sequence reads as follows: TGTGCCAGCAGGCCTAGTACAGGGGGGGGGAATCAGCCCCAGCATTTT.